This T cell receptor (beta chain) was sequenced for a study of T-cell memory formation after mild COVID-19. Study-wide context: The study found TCR clusters largely donor specific.

UMIs and sample barcodes were carried by the TCR alpha and TCR beta cDNA libraries that 5'RACE produced using constant-segment primers. TCRdb independently ran MiXCR on the 5' RACE reads; one entry per CDR3 protein. This table has 400,000 to 450,000 distinct CDR3 sequences, about a sixth appearing once. The CDR3 contains 14 residues. The ends were cut back, 5 bases at V and 2 bases at J, with 12 bases in the middle. CDR1 is SEHNR, CDR2 FQNEAQ, per germline (reference sequence). The chain employs TRBV7-9 and TRBJ2-5, with D possibly TRBD2 on 6 matching bases. The material sequenced was PBMCs or a T cell subset sorted from them (not recorded which). The sequence was obtained from a man aged 18 to 29 who had mild COVID-19 (a few samples of this study predate the infection). Cell type and time point are not known. CDR3 nucleotides: TGTGCCAGCAGCCGAAGCGGGTGGCAAGAGACCCAGTACTTC. Amino acids: CASSRSGWQETQYF.